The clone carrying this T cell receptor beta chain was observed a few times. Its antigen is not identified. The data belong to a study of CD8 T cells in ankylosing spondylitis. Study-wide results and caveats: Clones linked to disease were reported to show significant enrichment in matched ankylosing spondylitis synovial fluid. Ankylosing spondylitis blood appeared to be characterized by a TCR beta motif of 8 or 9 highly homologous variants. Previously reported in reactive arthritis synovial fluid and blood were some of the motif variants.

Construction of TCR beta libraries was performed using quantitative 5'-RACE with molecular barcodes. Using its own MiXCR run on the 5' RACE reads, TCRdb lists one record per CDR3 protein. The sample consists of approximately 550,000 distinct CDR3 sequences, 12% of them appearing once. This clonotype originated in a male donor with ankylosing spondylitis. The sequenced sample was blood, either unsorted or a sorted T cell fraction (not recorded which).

CDR3 in DNA: TGTGCCAGCAGTTATAAGGCTGGGGAGCTGTTTTTT. It codes for CASSYKAGELFF. The chain has TRBV6-9 and TRBJ2-2, with D unresolved. Trimming pared 2 bases from V and 8 bases from J, leaving 6 bases between. This CDR3 has 12 residues. CDR1 is MNHGY and CDR2 is SVAAGI in the germline V gene.